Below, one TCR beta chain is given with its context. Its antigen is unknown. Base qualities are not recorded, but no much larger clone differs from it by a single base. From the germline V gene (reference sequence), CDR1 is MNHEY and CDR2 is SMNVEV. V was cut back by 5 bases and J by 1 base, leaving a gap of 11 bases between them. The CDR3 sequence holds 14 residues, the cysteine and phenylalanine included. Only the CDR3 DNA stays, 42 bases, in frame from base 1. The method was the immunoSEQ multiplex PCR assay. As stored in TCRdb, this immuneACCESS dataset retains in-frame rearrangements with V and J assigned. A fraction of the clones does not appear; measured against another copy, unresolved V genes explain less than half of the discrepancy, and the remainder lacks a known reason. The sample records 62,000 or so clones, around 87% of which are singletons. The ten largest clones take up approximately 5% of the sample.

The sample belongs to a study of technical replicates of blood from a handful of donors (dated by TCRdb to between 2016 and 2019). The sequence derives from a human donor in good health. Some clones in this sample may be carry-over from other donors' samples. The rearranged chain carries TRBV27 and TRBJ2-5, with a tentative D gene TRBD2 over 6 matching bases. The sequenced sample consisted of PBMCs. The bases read TGTGCCAGCAGTCCTAGGGACTTCCAAGAGACCCAGTACTTC. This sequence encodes CASSPRDFQETQYF.